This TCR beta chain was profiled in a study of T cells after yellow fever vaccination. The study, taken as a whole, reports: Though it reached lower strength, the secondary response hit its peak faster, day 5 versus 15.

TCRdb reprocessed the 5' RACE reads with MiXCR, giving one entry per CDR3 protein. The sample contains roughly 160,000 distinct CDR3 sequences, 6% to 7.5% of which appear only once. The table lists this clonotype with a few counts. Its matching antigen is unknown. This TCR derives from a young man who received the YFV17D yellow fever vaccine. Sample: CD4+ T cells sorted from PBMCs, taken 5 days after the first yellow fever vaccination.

CDR3 loop: CASSLSPEQFF. The CDR3 DNA reads as TGTGCCAGCAGCTTATCCCCAGAGCAGTTCTTC. V is TRBV7-2 and J is TRBJ2-1; D gene unclear. Germline V gene lookup returns CDR1 SGHTA and CDR2 FQGNSA. The V end was cut by 2 bases, the J end by 10 bases, with 6 bases between. The CDR3 is made up of 11 amino acids.